This T cell receptor (beta chain) was sequenced during a study of technical replicates of blood from several donors. Trimming removed 5 bases from V and 1 base from J, with 12 bases in between. CDR3 size: 15 residues. CDR1 SNHLY and CDR2 FYNNEI come from the germline V gene. Generated by immunoSEQ multiplex PCR, the TCRdb table keeps only in-frame clones and is missing some. This table holds about 86,000 clones, roughly 95% found once. This TCR was recovered from a human donor in good health. Sequencing used T cells isolated from PBMCs. V and J are TRBV2 and TRBJ1-5; weak D call: TRBD1 (6 bases). DNA for the CDR3: TGTGCCAGCAGTCTGCAGGGGCTAAGCAATCAGCCCCAGCATTTT. Its protein product is CASSLQGLSNQPQHF.